This T cell receptor beta chain was captured in a study of CD8+ T cells in alopecia areata. Trimming removed 0 bases at V and 5 bases at J, with 19 bases between. The germline V gene encodes CDR1 SGHDN and CDR2 FVKESK. This CDR3 has 17 residues. Extraction of RNA preceded its reverse transcription into cDNA, which served as the sequencing template. Sequencing used immunoSEQ multiplex PCR; TCRdb keeps in-frame clones, though not all of them. The repertoire holds 150,000 to 200,000 clones, 50% to 60% seen once, with about 14% in the top ten. This specimen consisted of CD4+ T cells sorted from blood, obtained at week 0. The sequence was obtained from a human donor with alopecia areata. This chain links TRBV14 with TRBJ1-1, with D hard to call. The CDR3 nucleotides are TGTGCCAGCAGCCAAGAAGGTGGCAGCCTCCCGTCGACTGAAGCTTTCTTT. It is translated as CASSQEGGSLPSTEAFF.